This TCR beta chain was obtained from a study of T cell repertoires in ileal Crohn's disease. Study as a whole: Every patient was operated on for stricturing (about 60%) or penetrating (approximately 39%) complications. Regarding the study as a whole: High-frequency clones were more common in sorted CD8 than CD4 cells. All patients with clonality above 26.8% had endoscopic recurrence.

V gave up 3 bases and J gave up 0 bases, with 8 bases separating them. The germline V gene has CDR1 SGHRS and CDR2 YFSETQ. This CDR3 has 14 residues. Remarks on this clone: Its antigen is unknown.

Noted time point: neoterminal ileum biopsy at postoperative endoscopy, about 6 months after surgery. Each sample's TCRB immunosequencing used around 510 nanograms of biopsy DNA. Sequencing used immunoSEQ multiplex PCR; TCRdb keeps in-frame clones, though not all of them. Of over 8,500 clones detected, about four fifths appear once; the ten largest clones hold around 7%. The J gene is TRBJ2-3, the V gene TRBV5-1; D not certain. The source is an adult with Crohn's disease. Sequenced sample: ileal tissue. The CDR3 region has the DNA TGCGCCAGCAGCTGGGCAGGTAGCACAGATACGCAGTATTTT. This translates into CASSWAGSTDTQYF.